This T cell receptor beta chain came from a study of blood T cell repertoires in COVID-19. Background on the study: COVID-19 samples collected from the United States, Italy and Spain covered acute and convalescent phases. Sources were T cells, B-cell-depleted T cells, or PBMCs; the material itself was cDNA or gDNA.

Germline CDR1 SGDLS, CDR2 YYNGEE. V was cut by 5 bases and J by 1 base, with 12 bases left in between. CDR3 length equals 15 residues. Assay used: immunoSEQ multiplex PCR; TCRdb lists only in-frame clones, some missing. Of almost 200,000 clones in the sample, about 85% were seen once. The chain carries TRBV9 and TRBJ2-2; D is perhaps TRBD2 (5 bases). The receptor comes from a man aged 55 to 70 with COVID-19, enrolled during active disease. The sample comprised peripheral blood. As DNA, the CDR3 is TGTGCCAGCAGGTTAGGAGGCGAGAACACCGGGGAGCTGTTTTTT. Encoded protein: CASRLGGENTGELFF.